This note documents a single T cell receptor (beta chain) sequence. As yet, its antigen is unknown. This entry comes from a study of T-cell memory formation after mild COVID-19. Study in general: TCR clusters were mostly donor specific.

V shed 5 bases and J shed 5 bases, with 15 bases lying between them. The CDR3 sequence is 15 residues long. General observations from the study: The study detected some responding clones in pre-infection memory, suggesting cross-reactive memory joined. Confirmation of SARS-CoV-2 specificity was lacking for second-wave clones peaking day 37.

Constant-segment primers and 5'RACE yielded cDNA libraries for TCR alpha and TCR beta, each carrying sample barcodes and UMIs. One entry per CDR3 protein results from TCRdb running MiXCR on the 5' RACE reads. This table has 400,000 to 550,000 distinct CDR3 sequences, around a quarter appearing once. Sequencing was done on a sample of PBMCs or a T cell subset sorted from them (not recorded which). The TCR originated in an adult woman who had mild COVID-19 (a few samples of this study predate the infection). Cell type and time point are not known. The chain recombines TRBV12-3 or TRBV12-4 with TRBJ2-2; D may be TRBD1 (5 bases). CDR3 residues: CASSLRVPTTGELFF. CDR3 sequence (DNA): TGTGCCAGCAGTCTCAGGGTACCCACAACCGGGGAGCTGTTTTTT.